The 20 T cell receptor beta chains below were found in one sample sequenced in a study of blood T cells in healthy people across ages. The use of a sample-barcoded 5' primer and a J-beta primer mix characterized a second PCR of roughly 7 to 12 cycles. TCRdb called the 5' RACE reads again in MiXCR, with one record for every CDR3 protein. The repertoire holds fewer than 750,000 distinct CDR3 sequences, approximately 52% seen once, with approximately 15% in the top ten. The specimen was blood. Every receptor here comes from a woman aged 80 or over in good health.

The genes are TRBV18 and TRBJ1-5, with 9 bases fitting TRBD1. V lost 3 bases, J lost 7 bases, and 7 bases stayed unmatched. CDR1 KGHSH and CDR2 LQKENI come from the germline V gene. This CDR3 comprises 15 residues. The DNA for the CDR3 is TGTGCCAGCTCACCCAACAGGGGGCAGGACCAGCCCCAGCATTTT. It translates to CASSPNRGQDQPQHF. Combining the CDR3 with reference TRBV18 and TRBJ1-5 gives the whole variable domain NAGVMQNPRHLVRRRGQEARLRCSPMKGHSHVYWYRQLPEEGLKFMVYLQKENIIDESGMPKERFSAEFPKEGPSILRIQQVVRGDSAAYFCASSPNRGQDQPQHFGDGTRLSIL.

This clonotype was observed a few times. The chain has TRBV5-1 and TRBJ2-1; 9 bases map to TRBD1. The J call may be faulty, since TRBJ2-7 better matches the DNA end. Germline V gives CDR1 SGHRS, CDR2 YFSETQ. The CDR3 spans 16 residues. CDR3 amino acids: CASYRESGTGYNEQYF. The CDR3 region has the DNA TGCGCCAGCTATCGGGAATCCGGGACAGGGTACAATGAGCAGTACTTC.

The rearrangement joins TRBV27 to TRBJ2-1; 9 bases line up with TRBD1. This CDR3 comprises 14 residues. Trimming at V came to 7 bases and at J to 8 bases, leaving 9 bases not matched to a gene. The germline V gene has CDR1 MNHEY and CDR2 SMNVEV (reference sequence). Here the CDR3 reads CASTMGQGFHEQFF. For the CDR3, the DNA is TGTGCCAGCACTATGGGACAGGGATTTCATGAGCAGTTCTTC.

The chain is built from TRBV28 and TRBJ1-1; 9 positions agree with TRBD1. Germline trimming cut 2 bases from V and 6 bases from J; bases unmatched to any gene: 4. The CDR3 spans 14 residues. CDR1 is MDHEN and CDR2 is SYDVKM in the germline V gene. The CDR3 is CASSLRGQGSEAFF. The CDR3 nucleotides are TGTGCCAGCAGTTTACGAGGACAGGGGTCTGAAGCTTTCTTT.

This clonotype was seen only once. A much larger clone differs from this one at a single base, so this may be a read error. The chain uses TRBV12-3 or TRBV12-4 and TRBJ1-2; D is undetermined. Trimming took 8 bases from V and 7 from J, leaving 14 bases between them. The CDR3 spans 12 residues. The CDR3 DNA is TGTGCCAGCGGTCGTTTATTGTGTGGCTACACCTTC. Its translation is CASGRLLCGYTF.

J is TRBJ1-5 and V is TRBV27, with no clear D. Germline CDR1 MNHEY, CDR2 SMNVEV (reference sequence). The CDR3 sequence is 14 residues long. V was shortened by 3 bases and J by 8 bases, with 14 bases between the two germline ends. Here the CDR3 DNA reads TGTGCCAGCAGTTTTGGTCCCGGCCGGGAGCCCCAGCATTTT. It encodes CASSFGPGREPQHF.

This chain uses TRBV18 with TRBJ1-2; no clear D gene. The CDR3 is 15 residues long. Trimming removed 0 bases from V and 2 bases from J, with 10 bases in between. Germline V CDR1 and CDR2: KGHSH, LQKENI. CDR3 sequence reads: CASSPPFSRNYGYTF. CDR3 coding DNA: TGTGCCAGCTCACCACCGTTTTCACGAAACTATGGCTACACCTTC.

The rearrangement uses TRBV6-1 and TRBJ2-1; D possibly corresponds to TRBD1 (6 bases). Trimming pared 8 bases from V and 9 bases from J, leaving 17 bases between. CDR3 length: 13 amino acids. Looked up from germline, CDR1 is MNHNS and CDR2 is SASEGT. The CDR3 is CASLITGKPEQFF. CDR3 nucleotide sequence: TGTGCCAGCCTAATAACAGGGAAACCTGAGCAGTTCTTC.

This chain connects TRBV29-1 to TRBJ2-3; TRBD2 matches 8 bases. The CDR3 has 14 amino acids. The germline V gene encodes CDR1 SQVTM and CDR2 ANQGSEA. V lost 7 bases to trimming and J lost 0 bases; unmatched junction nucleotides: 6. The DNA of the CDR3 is TGCAGCGGAATCCGCGGGAGGAGCACAGATACGCAGTATTTT. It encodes CSGIRGRSTDTQYF.

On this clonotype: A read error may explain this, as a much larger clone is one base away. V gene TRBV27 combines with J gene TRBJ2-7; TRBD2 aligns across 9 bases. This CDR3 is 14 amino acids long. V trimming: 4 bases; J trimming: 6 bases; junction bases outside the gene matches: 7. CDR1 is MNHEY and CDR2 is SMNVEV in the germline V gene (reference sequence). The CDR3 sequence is CASSWASGTSEQYF. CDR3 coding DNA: TGTGCCAGCAGTTGGGCTAGCGGGACGTCCGAGCAGTACTTC.

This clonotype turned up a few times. CDR3 amino acids: CASSLTGQTEKLFF. Written as DNA, the CDR3 is TGTGCCAGCAGTTTGACAGGGCAGACTGAAAAACTGTTTTTT. This chain links TRBV12-3 or TRBV12-4 with TRBJ1-4; TRBD1 matches 7 bases. This CDR3 has 14 amino acids. Trimming removed 3 bases from V and 7 bases from J; junction bases left unmatched: 5.

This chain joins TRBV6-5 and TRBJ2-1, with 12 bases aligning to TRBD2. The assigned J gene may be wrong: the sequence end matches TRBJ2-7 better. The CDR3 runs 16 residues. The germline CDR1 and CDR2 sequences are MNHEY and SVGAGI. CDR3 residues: CASSLRLAGAYNEQYF. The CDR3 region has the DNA TGTGCCAGCAGTCTCCGACTAGCGGGGGCTTACAATGAGCAGTACTTC.

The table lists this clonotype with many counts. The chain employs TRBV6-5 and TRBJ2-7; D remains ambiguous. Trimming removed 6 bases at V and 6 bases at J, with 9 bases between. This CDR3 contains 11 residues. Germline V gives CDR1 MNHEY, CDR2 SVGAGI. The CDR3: CASSREREQYF. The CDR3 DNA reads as TGTGCCAGCAGCCGCGAACGCGAGCAGTACTTC.

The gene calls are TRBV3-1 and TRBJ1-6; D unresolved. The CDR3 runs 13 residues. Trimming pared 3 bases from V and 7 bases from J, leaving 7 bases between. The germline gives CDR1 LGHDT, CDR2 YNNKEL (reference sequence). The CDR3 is CASSQVENSPLHF. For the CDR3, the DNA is TGTGCCAGCAGCCAGGTCGAGAATTCACCCCTCCACTTT. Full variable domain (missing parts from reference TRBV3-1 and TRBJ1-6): DTAVSQTPKYLVTQMGNDKSIKCEQNLGHDTMYWYKQDSKKFLKIMFSYNNKELIINETVPNRFSPKSPDKAHLNLHINSLELGDSAVYFCASSQVENSPLHFGNGTRLTVT.

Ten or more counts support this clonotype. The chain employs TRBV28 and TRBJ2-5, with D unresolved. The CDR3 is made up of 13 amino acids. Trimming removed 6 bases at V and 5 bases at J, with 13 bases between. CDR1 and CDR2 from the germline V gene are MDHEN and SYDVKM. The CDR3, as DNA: TGTGCCAGCAGAACCCTCCCGGTGGAGACCCAGTACTTC. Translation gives CASRTLPVETQYF.

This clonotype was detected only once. The CDR3 is CSVESGGYEQYF. The CDR3 nucleotides are TGCAGCGTTGAATCCGGGGGCTACGAGCAGTACTTC. V usage is TRBV29-1 and J usage is TRBJ2-7, with D possibly TRBD2 on 6 matching bases. Trimming removed 2 bases at V and 3 bases at J, with 8 bases between. The CDR3 covers 12 residues. Looked up from germline, CDR1 is SQVTM and CDR2 is ANQGSEA.

The CDR3 bases are TGTGCCAGCAGCTTAGTGGACAGGGGCTACGAGCAGTACTTC. Protein sequence: CASSLVDRGYEQYF. The genes are TRBV11-1 and TRBJ2-7; 9 bases fit TRBD1. V lost 1 base and J lost 3; bases outside the gene matches: 1. Germline V lookup: CDR1 SGHAT, CDR2 FQDESV (reference sequence). CDR3 size: 14 residues.

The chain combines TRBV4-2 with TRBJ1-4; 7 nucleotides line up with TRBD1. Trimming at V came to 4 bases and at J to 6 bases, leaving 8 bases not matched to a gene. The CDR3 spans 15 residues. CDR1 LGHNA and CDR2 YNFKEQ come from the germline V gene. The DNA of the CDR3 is TGTGCCAGCAGCCCCACACAGGGGTACGATGAAAAACTGTTTTTT. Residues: CASSPTQGYDEKLFF.

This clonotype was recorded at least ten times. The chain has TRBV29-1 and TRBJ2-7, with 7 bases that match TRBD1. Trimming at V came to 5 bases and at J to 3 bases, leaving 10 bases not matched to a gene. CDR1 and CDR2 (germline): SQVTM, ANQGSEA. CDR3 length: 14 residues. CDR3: CSVTGDGSGYEQYF. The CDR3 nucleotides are TGCAGCGTTACAGGGGACGGATCGGGCTACGAGCAGTACTTC.

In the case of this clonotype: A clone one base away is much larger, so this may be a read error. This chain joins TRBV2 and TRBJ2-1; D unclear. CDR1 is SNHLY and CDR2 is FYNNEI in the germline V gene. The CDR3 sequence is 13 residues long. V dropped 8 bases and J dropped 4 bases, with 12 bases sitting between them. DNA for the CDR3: TGTGCCAGCGGGGTAGACATTTACAATGAGCAGTTCTTC. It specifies CASGVDIYNEQFF.